A single sample is the source of the 11 T cell receptor beta chains below, sequenced in a study of beta chain features in type 1 diabetes. Expressed TCRB transcripts were sequenced after all isolated RNA was converted to cDNA. Assay used: immunoSEQ multiplex PCR; TCRdb lists only in-frame clones, some missing. The sample yields about 320,000 clones, 13% to 15% seen once. What was sequenced was central memory CD4+ T cells from blood. Receptors were obtained from a man younger than 40 in good health.

The V call is TRBV5-1, the J call TRBJ2-7, with a possible D match to TRBD1 (6 bases). This CDR3 has 14 residues. With 7 bases removed from V and 3 bases from J, the gap between germline ends came to 17 bases. The germline V gene has CDR1 SGHRS and CDR2 YFSETQ. The CDR3 nucleotides read TGCGCCAGCGCAGCAGACCAACAGGGCTACGAGCAGTACTTC. Encoded protein: CASAADQQGYEQYF. The full variable domain, its missing parts supplied by reference TRBV5-1 and TRBJ2-7, is KAGVTQTPRYLIKTRGQQVTLSCSPISGHRSVSWYQQTPGQGLQFLFEYFSETQRNKGNFPGRFSGRQFSNSRSEMNVSTLELGDSALYLCASAADQQGYEQYFGPGTRLTVT.

This clone has a handful of counts. The same CDR3 is also encoded by other DNA sequences in this sample. V gene TRBV11-2 combines with J gene TRBJ2-6, with D uncertain. The CDR3 loop spans 14 amino acids. Trimming shortened V by 3 bases and J by 0 bases, and 3 bases separated the two germline ends. Per germline, CDR1 SGHAT and CDR2 FQNNGV. The CDR3 loop reads CASSFPSGANVLTF. The CDR3 DNA sequence: TGTGCCAGCAGCTTCCCCTCTGGGGCCAACGTCCTGACTTTC.

Only a few counts were recorded for this clone. The V gene is TRBV11-3, the J gene TRBJ2-5; the D is unclear. The CDR3 has 12 residues. Trimming left V 7 bases short and J 2 bases short, with 8 bases between. Germline assignment: CDR1 SGHNT and CDR2 YENEEA. The CDR3 DNA sequence: TGTGCCAGCAACCGCCCGCAAGAGACCCAGTACTTC. It codes for CASNRPQETQYF. The variable domain in full, completed from reference TRBV11-3 and TRBJ2-5, reads EAGVVQSPRYKIIEKKQPVAFWCNPISGHNTLYWYLQNLGQGPELLIRYENEEAVDDSQLPKDRFSAERLKGVDSTLKIQPAELGDSAVYLCASNRPQETQYFGPGTRLLVL.

This clone has only a few counts. This chain connects TRBV7-9 to TRBJ2-1, with D unclear. The CDR3 contains 13 residues. V shed 1 base and J shed 10 bases, with 11 bases lying between them. Germline V gene sequence: CDR1 SEHNR, CDR2 FQNEAQ (reference sequence). The CDR3 nucleotides are TGTGCCAGCAGCTTAGGGAAGGAAGCCGAGCAGTTCTTC. Its translation is CASSLGKEAEQFF. The full variable domain, completed using reference TRBV7-9 and TRBJ2-1, is DTGVSQNPRHKITKRGQNVTFRCDPISEHNRLYWYRQTLGQGPEFLTYFQNEAQLEKSRLLSDRFSAERPKGSFSTLEIQRTEQGDSAMYLCASSLGKEAEQFFGPGTRLTVL.

This clone was observed a handful of times. The chain recombines TRBV5-1 with TRBJ2-1; 12 bases line up with TRBD2. The CDR3 length is 18 residues. V was pared by 4 bases and J by 8 bases, with 16 bases of the junction left unmatched. CDR1 is SGHRS, CDR2 YFSETQ, per germline. CDR3 amino acids: CASSLRTSGKDLGHEQFF. The CDR3 DNA reads as TGCGCCAGCAGCCTACGGACTAGCGGGAAGGATTTAGGACATGAGCAGTTCTTC.

The V and J genes are TRBV7-9 and TRBJ2-7; 8 bases align to TRBD1. The germline V gene has CDR1 SEHNR and CDR2 FQNEAQ (reference sequence). The V and J ends lost 6 bases and 6 bases, in that order; junction bases with no gene match: 7. The CDR3 runs to 13 residues. CDR3 DNA sequence: TGTGCCAGCAGTCACCCCGGGACAGGCGAGCAGTACTTC. It is translated as CASSHPGTGEQYF.

The J gene is TRBJ2-2, the V gene TRBV4-3; TRBD1 aligns across 9 bases. The CDR3 spans 17 residues. Trimming at V came to 4 bases and at J to 6 bases, leaving 12 bases not matched to a gene. CDR1 LGHNA and CDR2 YSLEER come from the germline V gene. Here the CDR3 reads CASSLLPGTGRAGELFF. CDR3 nucleotide sequence: TGCGCCAGCAGCCTATTGCCCGGGACAGGGAGGGCCGGGGAGCTGTTTTTT.

There are a few counts of this clone. V usage is TRBV13 and J usage is TRBJ2-2, with D hard to call. V shed 6 bases and J shed 3 bases, with 8 bases lying between them. CDR3 length: 13 amino acids. CDR1 is PRHDT, CDR2 FYEKMQ, per germline (reference sequence). The CDR3, as DNA: TGTGCCAGCAGTGCTGCCGACACCGGGGAGCTGTTTTTT. This gives the protein CASSAADTGELFF.

The rearrangement uses TRBV7-8 and TRBJ2-3; D is unresolved. The CDR3 consists of 16 residues. Trimming pared 5 bases from V and 0 bases from J, leaving 15 bases between. Germline CDR1 and CDR2: SGHVS and FQNEAQ. CDR3: CASSTHWATSTDTQYF. The CDR3, as DNA: TGTGCCAGCAGCACCCATTGGGCGACGAGCACAGATACGCAGTATTTT.

The chain carries TRBV11-2 and TRBJ2-1, with 7 bases identical to TRBD2. The trim removed 0 bases at V and 6 bases at J, leaving 11 bases unmatched. CDR1 and CDR2 (germline): SGHAT, FQNNGV. This CDR3 region has 17 residues. The CDR3 loop reads CASSLDLSRGRFNEQFF. In DNA, the CDR3 is TGTGCCAGCAGCTTAGATCTCTCGCGGGGGAGATTCAATGAGCAGTTCTTC. The complete variable domain, with remaining parts taken from reference TRBV11-2 and TRBJ2-1, reads EAGVAQSPRYKIIEKRQSVAFWCNPISGHATLYWYQQILGQGPKLLIQFQNNGVVDDSQLPKDRFSAERLKGVDSTLKIQPAKLEDSAVYLCASSLDLSRGRFNEQFFGPGTRLTVL.

This chain uses TRBV6-9 with TRBJ1-5, with D unclear. Trimming took 2 bases from V and 6 from J, leaving 5 bases between them. The CDR3 consists of 12 residues. CDR1 and CDR2 (germline): MNHGY, SVAAGI. CDR3 DNA: TGTGCCAGCAGTTATGTAGGTCAGCCCCAGCATTTT. Its translation is CASSYVGQPQHF.